This note documents a single T cell receptor beta chain sequence. The PCR contained 60 Vbeta and 13 Jbeta primers. Here immunoSEQ multiplex PCR was the method, and the copy in TCRdb shows in-frame clones only, minus some. The sample has about 160,000 clones, 75% to 90% seen once. This sample is part of a study of cytomegalovirus exposure and HLA in healthy donors. Sequencing was performed on PBMCs. The TCR was taken from a girl between 2 and 10 years old in good health and CMV-seropositive.

CDR3: CASSETGDHEQFF. In DNA, the CDR3 is TGTGCCAGCAGCGAAACAGGGGATCATGAGCAGTTCTTC. The J gene is TRBJ2-1, the V gene TRBV28; 7 bases match TRBD1. CDR1 is MDHEN, CDR2 SYDVKM, per germline. This CDR3 comprises 13 residues. J gave up 8 bases and V 6 bases, and 7 bases lay outside the gene matches.